Detailed here is one T cell receptor (beta chain). The record originates from a study of blood T cell repertoires in COVID-19. Overall study: Samples of COVID-19 (acute and convalescent) were obtained from the United States, Italy and Spain.

Method: immunoSEQ multiplex PCR; TCRdb's copy keeps in-frame clones and lacks some. The sample records about 300,000 clones, 85% being singletons. The source is a woman younger than 45 who had been exposed to COVID-19. The material sequenced was PBMCs or T cells enriched from blood (not recorded which).

The CDR3 sequence: CASSLGLATKEQYF. The CDR3 DNA reads TGTGCCAGCAGCTTGGGACTAGCGACAAAGGAGCAGTACTTC. This rearrangement joins TRBV5-4 to TRBJ2-7, with TRBD2 matching 8 bases. The CDR3 sequence is 14 residues long. Germline CDR1 reads SGHNT; CDR2 reads YYREEE (reference sequence). The trim removed 0 bases at V and 7 bases at J, leaving 6 bases unmatched.